The 16 T cell receptor beta chains below were found in one sample sequenced in a study of identical twins. Via MiXCR, TCRdb re-called the 5' RACE reads, giving one row per CDR3 protein. Here the sample spans about 530,000 distinct CDR3 sequences, about 20% being singletons. These data also formed part of another study, on yellow fever vaccine responses in identical twins.

Sequencing was done on a sample of CD4+ T cells sorted from blood. These receptors came from a woman under 30 in good health.

The CDR3 DNA sequence: TGTGCCATCAGCCGAGGCCGAGCTAGCCGGGAGGACGAGCAGTACGTC. It specifies CAISRGRASREDEQYV. V is TRBV10-3 and J is TRBJ2-7; 7 bases agree with TRBD2. Germline CDR1 and CDR2: ENHRY and SYGVKD. This CDR3 has 16 residues. The trim removed 6 bases at V and 5 bases at J, leaving 16 bases unmatched.

The gene calls are TRBV18 and TRBJ2-1, with 12 bases fitting TRBD2. The CDR3 sequence is 17 residues long. Per the germline V gene, CDR1 is KGHSH and CDR2 is LQKENI. Losses at the gene ends were 3 bases for V and 0 bases for J; bases not matched to a gene: 3. CDR3: CASSPQGLAGSYNEQFF. The CDR3 bases are TGTGCCAGCTCACCCCAGGGACTAGCGGGCTCCTACAATGAGCAGTTCTTC.

The CDR3 DNA sequence: TGCGCCAGCAACCGGGGGGCTAGCGGGAGCAATGAGCAGTTCTTC. As protein: CASNRGASGSNEQFF. The chain recombines TRBV5-1 with TRBJ2-1; 10 nucleotides line up with TRBD2. The CDR3 length is 15 residues. After removal of 6 bases from V and 6 bases from J, the junction contained 9 bases not matched to a gene. CDR1 is SGHRS, CDR2 YFSETQ, per germline.

The rearrangement links TRBV4-1 to TRBJ2-1, with 15 bases fitting TRBD2. CDR3 length: 19 residues. The V segment lost 4 bases and the J segment 1 base; nucleotides outside the gene matches: 8. Per germline, CDR1 MGHRA and CDR2 YSYEKL. The CDR3 sequence is CASSPRTSGGAGSYNEQFF. CDR3 nucleotides: TGCGCCAGCAGCCCGCGGACTAGCGGGGGGGCCGGGTCCTACAATGAGCAGTTCTTC.

This chain connects TRBV7-9 to TRBJ2-1; D perhaps matches TRBD2 (6 bases). Germline assignment: CDR1 SEHNR and CDR2 FQNEAQ (reference sequence). The V end lost 3 bases, the J end lost 4 bases, and 16 bases lay between the germline ends. The CDR3 runs 16 residues. The CDR3 is CASSFLSGVGYNEQFF. CDR3 in DNA: TGTGCCAGCAGCTTTCTATCGGGGGTAGGGTACAATGAGCAGTTCTTC.

The chain has TRBV3-1 and TRBJ2-1; the D gene is possibly TRBD2 (5 bases). From germline, CDR1 is LGHDT and CDR2 YNNKEL (reference sequence). The CDR3 contains 14 residues. Trimming pared 2 bases from V and 5 bases from J, leaving 10 bases between. The CDR3 region is CASSQNSVNNEQFF. As DNA, the CDR3 is TGTGCCAGCAGCCAAAATAGCGTTAACAATGAGCAGTTCTTC.

V gene TRBV7-9 combines with J gene TRBJ1-5; D is possibly TRBD1 (6 bases). Trimming took off 5 bases at V and 3 bases at J, with 17 bases between the two ends. Per germline, CDR1 SEHNR and CDR2 FQNEAQ (reference sequence). The CDR3 is 16 amino acids. The CDR3 DNA follows: TGTGCCAGCAGCCTCACTGGGCAGGGGACCAATCAGCCCCAGCATTTT. It is translated as CASSLTGQGTNQPQHF.

The chain links TRBV15 to TRBJ2-7; D could derive from TRBD1 or TRBD2 (5 bases each). Germline CDR1 reads LNHNV; CDR2 reads YYDKDF (reference sequence). V was trimmed by 1 base and J by 4 bases, leaving 14 bases between them. The length of the CDR3 is 15 residues. This chain's CDR3 is CATSRVRWGIYEQYF. The DNA of the CDR3 is TGTGCCACCAGCAGAGTACGCTGGGGGATTTACGAGCAGTACTTC.

At least ten counts were recorded for this clonotype. DNA of the CDR3: TGCGCCAGCAGCCAGGGCACTATACAAGAGACCCAGTACTTC. As protein: CASSQGTIQETQYF. This chain uses TRBV5-1 with TRBJ2-5; a possible D gene is TRBD1 (5 bases). Deletions cut 4 bases from V and 2 bases from J, with 12 bases between. CDR1 and CDR2 (germline): SGHRS, YFSETQ. CDR3 length: 14 residues.

This clonotype was counted a few times. This rearrangement joins TRBV7-9 to TRBJ2-3; 7 bases align to TRBD2. V was pared by 6 bases and J by 0 bases, with 12 bases of the junction left unmatched. CDR3 length: 17 residues. CDR1 and CDR2 (germline): SEHNR, FQNEAQ (reference sequence). CDR3: CASSEVGWEGSTDTQYF. The CDR3 bases are TGTGCCAGCAGTGAAGTGGGGTGGGAGGGCAGCACAGATACGCAGTATTTT.

This chain uses TRBV29-1 with TRBJ2-3; a possible D gene is TRBD2 (5 bases). Germline assignment: CDR1 SQVTM and CDR2 ANQGSEA. This CDR3 has 12 amino acids. Trimming took 3 bases from V and 3 from J, leaving 7 bases between them. The CDR3 loop is CSVEEVTDTQYF. DNA for the CDR3: TGCAGCGTTGAGGAGGTTACAGATACGCAGTATTTT.

A word on this clonotype: The junction differs from germline at one of its ends, possibly a read error. The chain couples TRBV3-1 to TRBJ2-1; possible D gene TRBD1, 6 bases. This CDR3 has 16 residues. Germline V gene data show CDR1 as LGHDT and CDR2 as YNNKEL (reference sequence). In nucleotides, the CDR3 is TGTGCCAGCAGCCAAGCTGACAGGTTGTCCTACAATGACCAGTTCTTC. This sequence encodes CASSQADRLSYNDQFF.

The V call is TRBV7-9, the J call TRBJ2-5; 7 bases agree with TRBD1. Germline V gene sequence: CDR1 SEHNR, CDR2 FQNEAQ (reference sequence). The CDR3 has 17 residues. Trimming took 2 bases from V and 2 from J; bases not matched to a gene: 11. The CDR3 nucleotides read TGTGCCAGCAGCTTAAGGACAGGCTCCCAAAATCAAGAGACCCAGTACTTC. It is translated as CASSLRTGSQNQETQYF. Full variable domain (rest looked up from reference TRBV7-9 and TRBJ2-5): DTGVSQNPRHKITKRGQNVTFRCDPISEHNRLYWYRQTLGQGPEFLTYFQNEAQLEKSRLLSDRFSAERPKGSFSTLEIQRTEQGDSAMYLCASSLRTGSQNQETQYFGPGTRLLVL.

This clonotype turned up a few times. The chain recombines TRBV3-1 with TRBJ2-7; 7 nucleotides agree with TRBD2. Per the germline V gene, CDR1 is LGHDT and CDR2 is YNNKEL (reference sequence). The trim removed 5 bases at V and 6 bases at J, leaving 7 bases unmatched. This CDR3 comprises 13 residues. DNA of the CDR3: TGTGCCAGCAGCTGGAGGTTAGCGGGCGAGCAGTACTTC. Amino acids: CASSWRLAGEQYF.

In this sample, this clonotype turned up many times. The chain recombines TRBV6-1 with TRBJ2-3; D is unresolved. Germline lookup yields CDR1 MNHNS and CDR2 SASEGT. V lost 11 bases, J lost 1 base, and 16 bases lay in between. The CDR3 loop spans 14 amino acids. CDR3 bases: TGTGCCGGCCCCAAAGATCCGGGCACAGATACGCAGTATTTT. It is translated as CAGPKDPGTDTQYF.

This clonotype was picked up a small number of times. This chain links TRBV18 with TRBJ2-1; 14 nucleotides align to TRBD2. J was trimmed by 7 bases and V by 3 bases; bases with no gene match: 2. The CDR3 is made up of 15 amino acids. The germline V gene encodes CDR1 KGHSH and CDR2 LQKENI. CDR3 DNA sequence: TGTGCCAGCTCACCGACTAGCGGGGGGGCGAATGAGCAGTTCTTC. Its translation is CASSPTSGGANEQFF.